The present T cell receptor (beta chain) was sequenced within a study of CD8 T cells in ankylosing spondylitis. Study results and caveats: Relatively scarce in peripheral blood, disease-linked clones were CD8+. Among TCR beta sequences, a motif of several highly homologous variants appeared characteristic of ankylosing spondylitis blood.

Trimming left V 7 bases short and J 5 bases short, with 14 bases between. From germline, CDR1 is MDHEN and CDR2 SYDVKM. This CDR3 is 13 amino acids long. TCR beta libraries were made by quantitative 5'-RACE with molecular barcodes. TCRdb called the 5' RACE reads again in MiXCR, with one record for every CDR3 protein. The data show some 30,000 distinct CDR3 sequences, 7.2% seen once. This clonotype was counted many times. Its antigen is unknown. The rearrangement uses TRBV28 and TRBJ1-2; D remains unclear. This TCR came from a male donor with ankylosing spondylitis or in good health (not recorded which). The sequenced material came from blood, either unsorted or a sorted T cell fraction (not recorded which). CDR3 bases: TGTGCCAGCACTCCGGGTTTCGTATATGGCTACACCTTC. Translation: CASTPGFVYGYTF.